This entry is about one T cell receptor (beta chain). Its matching antigen is unknown. This sample is drawn from a study of cytomegalovirus exposure and HLA in healthy donors. Whole-study context: HLA-typed donors contributed some 85 million unique TCRs, which were held in an early data release. The study, taken as a whole, reports: Indistinguishable V segments such as TRBV6-2 and TRBV6-3 were excluded. Among donors in an Asian-associated ancestry cluster, a later analysis reportedly found fewer N-insertions than the roughly 610-donor mean.

The primer mix had 60 Vbeta and 13 Jbeta primers. TCRdb's table, derived via immunoSEQ multiplex PCR, lists solely in-frame clones and lacks some. The sample has about 200,000 clones, less than 85% seen once. Per the germline V gene, CDR1 is SGDLS and CDR2 is YYNGEE. V lost 2 bases to trimming and J lost 9 bases, with 9 bases between them. CDR3 length equals 13 residues. This TCR was recovered from a man younger than 35 in good health and CMV-seronegative. This chain links TRBV9 with TRBJ1-6; D may be TRBD1 (5 bases). Sequenced sample: PBMCs. The CDR3 region has the DNA TGTGCCAGCAGCGTTACACAGGTTTCACCCCTCCACTTT. It yields the protein CASSVTQVSPLHF.